This T cell receptor beta chain was captured in a study of blood T cell repertoires in COVID-19. This clone was observed a few times. This CDR3 has 14 amino acids. The V and J ends lost 4 bases and 7 bases, in that order; junction bases with no gene match: 7. CDR1 is SGHDT, CDR2 YYEEEE, per germline. Sequencing used immunoSEQ multiplex PCR; TCRdb keeps in-frame clones, though not all of them. Here the sample spans roughly 200,000 clones, roughly 80% being singletons. The material sequenced was peripheral blood. The TCR sequence derives from a woman over 75 with COVID-19, enrolled during active disease. The chain is built from TRBV5-6 and TRBJ1-2, with 10 nucleotides matching TRBD1. This CDR3 reads CASSAGQGKGGYTF. CDR3 nucleotide sequence: TGTGCCAGCAGCGCGGGACAGGGGAAAGGTGGCTACACCTTC.